These 14 T cell receptor beta chains share one sample of origin, sequenced in a study of cytomegalovirus exposure and HLA in healthy donors. The PCR had 60 Vbeta and 13 Jbeta primers. Produced via immunoSEQ multiplex PCR; TCRdb's table is partial and in-frame only. The sample holds fewer than 250,000 clones; over 60% are singletons and the top ten take approximately 2%. Sequencing input: PBMCs. The receptors originated from a male donor in good health and CMV-seronegative.

This clone was observed a single time. The gene calls are TRBV5-1 and TRBJ2-1; D is unresolved. CDR1 SGHRS and CDR2 YFSETQ come from the germline V gene. This CDR3 has 11 amino acids. Trimming left V 6 bases short and J 9 bases short, with 10 bases between. CDR3 in amino acids: CASMELGEQFF. CDR3 DNA: TGCGCCAGCATGGAGTTAGGTGAGCAGTTCTTC.

This chain uses TRBV7-8 with TRBJ2-3, with 7 bases matching TRBD1. Germline V gives CDR1 SGHVS, CDR2 FQNEAQ. V gave up 5 bases and J gave up 0 bases; unmatched junction bases: 8. The CDR3 spans 16 residues. The CDR3 sequence is CASSLITGDSTDTQYF. Written as DNA, the CDR3 is TGTGCCAGCAGCCTCATCACAGGGGATAGCACAGATACGCAGTATTTT.

This chain joins TRBV6-1 and TRBJ2-7; D is perhaps TRBD1 (5 bases). V was pared by 5 bases and J by 2 bases, with 16 bases between. CDR3 size: 15 residues. CDR1 and CDR2 (germline): MNHNS, SASEGT. The CDR3 protein is CASSSTGGPAYEQYF. The CDR3 coding sequence is TGTGCCAGCAGTTCTACAGGTGGGCCAGCCTACGAGCAGTACTTC.

This clone has only one observation. The chain combines TRBV28 with TRBJ2-7; tentatively, D is TRBD2 (6 bases). Germline assignment: CDR1 MDHEN and CDR2 SYDVKM. The ends were cut back, 5 bases at V and 7 bases at J, with 12 bases in the middle. This CDR3 has 12 amino acids. The CDR3 spells CASSPEGREQYF. The CDR3 coding sequence is TGTGCCAGCAGTCCAGAGGGGAGGGAGCAGTACTTC.

This clone was seen more than once but under ten times. The gene calls are TRBV4-1 and TRBJ2-7; 7 nucleotides line up with TRBD1. The CDR3 runs to 15 residues. J gave up 3 bases and V 4 bases, and 9 bases lay outside the gene matches. Germline V gene sequence: CDR1 MGHRA, CDR2 YSYEKL. The DNA for the CDR3 is TGCGCCAGCAGCCTGATGACAGGGAAGTACTACGAGCAGTACTTC. It codes for CASSLMTGKYYEQYF.

Only one count was recorded for this clone. This rearrangement joins TRBV5-4 to TRBJ1-2; D unresolved. Trimming took off 0 bases at V and 8 bases at J, with 11 bases between the two ends. Germline CDR1 SGHNT, CDR2 YYREEE (reference sequence). This CDR3 contains 13 residues. In nucleotides, the CDR3 is TGTGCCAGCAGCTTGGGGCCCATCTCCGGCTACACCTTC. Translated, it gives CASSLGPISGYTF.

J is TRBJ2-3 and V is TRBV28; a possible D gene is TRBD2 (6 bases). V lost 8 bases to trimming and J lost 4 bases, with 16 bases between them. Per the germline V gene, CDR1 is MDHEN and CDR2 is SYDVKM. CDR3 length: 14 residues. CDR3 loop: CASVEGGEADTQYF. Written as DNA, the CDR3 is TGTGCCAGCGTTGAGGGAGGCGAGGCAGATACGCAGTATTTT.

This clone has only one observation. The V call is TRBV4-3, the J call TRBJ2-7, with 9 bases identical to TRBD2. The germline CDR1 and CDR2 sequences are LGHNA and YSLEER. V was pared by 0 bases and J by 0 bases, with 3 bases of the junction left unmatched. CDR3 size: 16 residues. The CDR3 spells CASSQELAGPSYEQYF. CDR3 sequence (DNA): TGCGCCAGCAGCCAAGAGCTAGCGGGGCCCTCCTACGAGCAGTACTTC.

V and J are TRBV28 and TRBJ1-1; possibly TRBD1 for D (6 bases). V was cut by 3 bases and J by 7 bases, with 12 bases left in between. CDR3 length: 13 amino acids. Germline CDR1 reads MDHEN; CDR2 reads SYDVKM. CDR3 region: CASSFIRGSEAFF. The CDR3 coding sequence is TGTGCCAGCAGTTTTATCAGGGGAAGTGAAGCTTTCTTT.

The genes are TRBV5-8 and TRBJ2-3, with TRBD2 matching over 11 bases. With V trimmed by 4 bases and J by 0 bases, 10 bases remained unmatched. Per germline, CDR1 SGHTS and CDR2 YDEGEE. The CDR3 is 18 amino acids. The CDR3, as DNA: TGTGCCAGCAGCCTCGGGACTAGCGGTACTCAAAGCACAGATACGCAGTATTTT. It specifies CASSLGTSGTQSTDTQYF.

This chain uses TRBV18 with TRBJ2-7; D perhaps matches TRBD1 (5 bases). CDR3 length equals 12 residues. The germline CDR1 and CDR2 sequences are KGHSH and LQKENI. Trimming shortened V by 3 bases and J by 5 bases, and 8 bases separated the two germline ends. CDR3 sequence: CASSPRRDEQYF. CDR3 bases: TGTGCCAGCTCACCGCGCAGGGACGAGCAGTACTTC.

The chain recombines TRBV2 with TRBJ1-2; D is perhaps TRBD1 (6 bases). V gave up 7 bases and J gave up 3 bases, with 18 bases separating them. Germline-derived CDR1 and CDR2 are SNHLY and FYNNEI. There are 15 residues in the CDR3. The CDR3 is CASIRSGVGDYGYTF. The CDR3 DNA sequence: TGTGCCAGCATCCGCTCAGGGGTGGGGGACTATGGCTACACCTTC.

This chain links TRBV7-9 with TRBJ2-7, with TRBD2 matching over 7 bases. The junction had 11 bases not matched to a gene; V was cut back by 9 bases and J by 0 bases. This CDR3 is built from 15 residues. Germline loops: CDR1 SEHNR, CDR2 FQNEAQ (reference sequence). In DNA, the CDR3 is TGTGCCAGTCTTACCCCAAGCGGGGCCTCCTACGAGCAGTACTTC. Translation: CASLTPSGASYEQYF.

The chain couples TRBV5-1 to TRBJ1-5, with TRBD1 identical over 8 bases. The CDR3 has 15 amino acids. V lost 4 bases, J lost 6 bases, and 9 bases stayed unmatched. CDR1 SGHRS and CDR2 YFSETQ come from the germline V gene. The CDR3 nucleotides are TGCGCCAGCAGCCCCGGACAGGGTCGGGGTCAGCCCCAGCATTTT. Translated: CASSPGQGRGQPQHF.